Listed here are 10 T cell receptor beta chains from one sample, sequenced in a study of radiotherapy plus CTLA-4 blockade in lung cancer. Sequenced by immunoSEQ multiplex PCR; TCRdb stores in-frame clones only, minus some. The sample has some 50,000 clones, roughly three quarters seen once. The sample consisted of peripheral blood, taken from a patient treated with radiotherapy plus ipilimumab. Source of these receptors: a human donor with non-small cell lung cancer who had a partial response to radiotherapy plus ipilimumab.

The V call is TRBV7-8, the J call TRBJ2-7; unclear D gene. Germline V gene lookup returns CDR1 SGHVS and CDR2 FQNEAQ. The CDR3 has 14 amino acids. The V end lost 0 bases, the J end lost 4 bases, and 10 bases lay between the germline ends. The CDR3 reads CASSLAHRSYEQYF. The CDR3 DNA follows: TGTGCCAGCAGCTTAGCCCACCGGTCTTACGAGCAGTACTTC. The full variable domain, rest sourced from reference TRBV7-8 and TRBJ2-7, is GAGVSQSPRYKVAKRGQDVALRCDPISGHVSLFWYQQALGQGPEFLTYFQNEAQLDKSGLPSDRFFAERPEGSVSTLKIQRTQQEDSAVYLCASSLAHRSYEQYFGPGTRLTVT.

The chain joins TRBV5-1 to TRBJ1-1, with TRBD1 matching over 7 bases. V gave up 4 bases and J gave up 0 bases; unmatched junction bases: 6. CDR1 and CDR2 (germline): SGHRS, YFSETQ. This CDR3 region has 15 residues. CDR3 nucleotide sequence: TGCGCCAGCAGCCCCGTGACAGGGATGAACACTGAAGCTTTCTTT. Its protein product is CASSPVTGMNTEAFF.

The chain recombines TRBV5-6 with TRBJ2-3, with TRBD2 as a possible D gene (6 bases). The CDR3 consists of 13 residues. Trimming shortened V by 0 bases and J by 10 bases, and 12 bases separated the two germline ends. The germline V gene encodes CDR1 SGHDT and CDR2 YYEEEE. The CDR3 is CASSLATRPSQYF. CDR3 nucleotide sequence: TGTGCCAGCAGCTTGGCGACTAGGCCCTCGCAGTATTTT.

This chain joins TRBV5-4 and TRBJ2-3, with D possibly TRBD2 on 5 matching bases. CDR1 is SGHNT, CDR2 YYREEE, per germline (reference sequence). With 0 bases removed from V and 4 bases from J, the gap between germline ends came to 15 bases. CDR3 length equals 16 residues. This CDR3 is CASSLVTRARADTQYF. CDR3 sequence (DNA): TGTGCCAGCAGCTTGGTTACGAGGGCGCGGGCAGATACGCAGTATTTT.

CDR3 residues: CASGEGGNQPQHF. The CDR3 DNA reads TGTGCCAGCGGGGAGGGCGGCAATCAGCCCCAGCATTTT. The chain links TRBV6-1 to TRBJ1-5; D not resolved. The CDR3 extends over 13 amino acids. The V end lost 8 bases, the J end lost 2 bases, and 10 bases lay between the germline ends. Germline values: CDR1 MNHNS, CDR2 SASEGT.

The chain couples TRBV18 to TRBJ1-1; possibly TRBD1 for D (6 bases). This CDR3 contains 13 residues. Trimming stripped 8 bases from V and 5 bases from J, with 15 bases between. Germline CDR1 and CDR2: KGHSH and LQKENI. The DNA of the CDR3 is TGTGCCAGCGCCCAACAGGGAGGGACTGAAGCTTTCTTT. This codes for CASAQQGGTEAFF.

This clone was seen only once. The chain recombines TRBV7-8 with TRBJ1-2, with no clear D. Germline V CDR1 and CDR2: SGHVS, FQNEAQ. Trimming removed 6 bases at V and 3 bases at J, with 11 bases between. CDR3 size: 13 residues. The CDR3 sequence is CASRKDTDYGYTF. The CDR3 DNA reads TGTGCCAGCAGGAAAGACACTGACTATGGCTACACCTTC.

The chain employs TRBV18 and TRBJ1-1, with a weak D call TRBD1 (5 bases). Trimming left V 1 base short and J 1 base short, with 10 bases between. Germline assignment: CDR1 KGHSH and CDR2 LQKENI. The CDR3 loop spans 15 amino acids. The CDR3 loop is CASSPRLQENTEAFF. In nucleotides, the CDR3 is TGTGCCAGCTCACCACGGCTACAGGAGAACACTGAAGCTTTCTTT.

This clone was counted a few times. The chain joins TRBV5-1 to TRBJ2-7; 9 positions agree with TRBD1. Germline lookup yields CDR1 SGHRS and CDR2 YFSETQ. V shed 0 bases and J 5 bases; nucleotides not matched to a gene: 6. The CDR3 runs to 15 residues. The CDR3 DNA reads TGCGCCAGCAGCTTGGGGGGGACAGGGCCCCACGAGCAGTACTTC. Amino acids: CASSLGGTGPHEQYF.

This clone has just a few counts. The V and J genes are TRBV6-6 and TRBJ2-7, with 12 bases identical to TRBD2. This CDR3 region has 15 residues. V trimming: 4 bases; J trimming: 2 bases; junction bases outside the gene matches: 3. Looked up from germline, CDR1 is MNHNY and CDR2 is SVGAGI (reference sequence). The CDR3 here is CASSSLAGGPYEQYF. The CDR3 DNA is TGTGCCAGCAGTTCACTAGCGGGGGGCCCCTACGAGCAGTACTTC.